The rows below give T cell receptor beta chains drawn from one sample of a study of T-cell memory formation after mild COVID-19. TCRdb processed the 5' RACE reads anew with MiXCR; each CDR3 protein has one entry. Of about 560,000 distinct CDR3 sequences in the sample, 15% to 20% are singletons; the top ten hold around 8.1%. Material for sequencing was PBMCs or a T cell subset sorted from them (not recorded which). The receptors were sampled from an adult woman who had mild COVID-19 (a few samples of this study predate the infection). Cell type and time point are not known. CDR3s include the opening cysteine and the closing phenylalanine or tryptophan. The D gene is left open where the match is weak. Clone sizes are given selectively: once, few, many, or a class where the clone is expanded.

d_gene	abundance	v_gene	j_gene	CDR3nt	CDR3aa
TRBD1	NA	TRBV7-8	TRBJ1-2	TGTGCCAGCAGCCTCCAGGGGGACAGTGCCTATGGCTACACCTTC	CASSLQGDSAYGYTF
NA	few	TRBV12-3/TRBV12-4	TRBJ2-1	TGTGCCAGCAGCTGGAAGACTCCTGTCGATGAGCAGTTCTTC	CASSWKTPVDEQFF
NA	NA	TRBV3-1	TRBJ1-4	TGTGCCAGCAACCATTACACGAGTGAAAAACTGTTTTTT	CASNHYTSEKLFF
NA	NA	TRBV7-9	TRBJ1-1	TGTGCCAGCAGCTTCGGGGGTCCCCTGAACACTGAAGCTTTCTTT	CASSFGGPLNTEAFF
NA	many	TRBV10-3	TRBJ2-7	TGTGCCATCAGTGGGACCGGTAATGAGCAGTACTTC	CAISGTGNEQYF
NA	NA	TRBV7-2	TRBJ2-7	TGTGCCAGCAGCTTATCCGGTCCGGGACCCGCCTACGAGCAGTACTTC	CASSLSGPGPAYEQYF
TRBD1	once	TRBV5-5	TRBJ1-2	TGTGCCAGCAGCGACGAGGAAGGGGGCATTAACTATGGCTACACCTTC	CASSDEEGGINYGYTF
NA	NA	TRBV27	TRBJ2-7	TGTGCCAGCAGTTCAGGGGACACGAGGCGGTGGCAGTACTTC	CASSSGDTRRWQYF
NA	NA	TRBV5-1	TRBJ2-3	TGCGCCAGCAGCTTGGATGCGGGGTTTTTAACAGATACGCAGTATTTT	CASSLDAGFLTDTQYF
TRBD1	many	TRBV13	TRBJ2-7	TGTGCCAGCAGCTCCGGGCGGACAGGGGGCTGGTCCTACGAGCAGTACTTC	CASSSGRTGGWSYEQYF
NA	NA	TRBV27	TRBJ2-1	TGTGCCAGCAGTTTAAAACTCAGCTCCTACAATGAGCAGTTCTTC	CASSLKLSSYNEQFF
NA	NA	TRBV6-5	TRBJ1-4	TGTGCCAGCACCCAAGTGGCAGGGAAGTACGAAAAACTGTTTTTT	CASTQVAGKYEKLFF
TRBD1	NA	TRBV6-5	TRBJ2-7	TGTGCCAGCAGTTCCTTGGACAGGCTAGGGCAGTACTTC	CASSSLDRLGQYF
TRBD1	few	TRBV6-4	TRBJ1-3	TGTGCCAGGATCCGGTCAAGGACAGGGAGGATTGCCTCTGGAAACACCATATATTTT	CARIRSRTGRIASGNTIYF
TRBD1	NA	TRBV7-9	TRBJ2-3	TGTGCCAGCAGCTTAGATACGGGACAGCGGGATACGCAGTATTTT	CASSLDTGQRDTQYF
TRBD1	many	TRBV5-1	TRBJ2-7	TGCGCCAGCAGCCTCGGACAGGGGGACTACGAGCAGTACTTC	CASSLGQGDYEQYF
NA	many	TRBV12-3/TRBV12-4	TRBJ2-3	TGTGCCAGCAGCTTACAGGGCACAGATACGCAGTATTTT	CASSLQGTDTQYF
NA	many	TRBV20-1	TRBJ2-2	TGCAGTGCTAGCCCGGGACAATGGGACACCGGGGAGCTGTTTTTT	CSASPGQWDTGELFF
NA	NA	TRBV10-3	TRBJ2-5	TGTGCCATCAGAGTAGGGACGGAAGAGACCCAGTACTTC	CAIRVGTEETQYF
TRBD2	NA	TRBV6-6	TRBJ2-2	TGTGCCAGCAGTTACTCGCGGGGGAGCACCGGGGAGCTGTTTTTT	CASSYSRGSTGELFF
NA	NA	TRBV5-4	TRBJ2-6	TGTGCCAGCAACGACGCCCTGTTTGGGGCCAACGTCCTGACTTTC	CASNDALFGANVLTF
TRBD1	few	TRBV3-1	TRBJ2-4	TGTGCCAGCAGCCCCCCAGGGGGCCGGCACATTCAGTACTTC	CASSPPGGRHIQYF
TRBD1	few	TRBV5-6	TRBJ2-5	TGTGCCAGCAGCTCCTTCGGGACAGGGGGTGGAGAGACCCAGTACTTC	CASSSFGTGGGETQYF
NA	NA	TRBV6-5	TRBJ1-1	TGTGCCAGCAGCCCATTCCTATCCACTGAAGCTTTCTTT	CASSPFLSTEAFF
NA	NA	TRBV11-2	TRBJ2-2	TGTGCCAGCAGCTTAGATTCCGTAATAGGCGGGGAGCTGTTTTTT	CASSLDSVIGGELFF
NA	few	TRBV6-2/TRBV6-3	TRBJ2-1	TGTGCCAGCAGTTTGGGTCGGATCAGGGAGCAGTTCTTC	CASSLGRIREQFF
NA	few	TRBV5-1	TRBJ2-1	TGCGCCAGCAGCTTGGCCACCTCCAATGAGCAGTTCTTC	CASSLATSNEQFF
NA	NA	TRBV11-2	TRBJ1-3	TGTGCCAGCAGCTTTTTCAGGGGTGGAAACACCATATATTTT	CASSFFRGGNTIYF